The present entry profiles one T cell receptor (beta chain) with its context. In the original processing: Amplifying reference gene primers gave estimates of nucleated cell counts. Sequencing was performed with immunoSEQ multiplex PCR; in TCRdb, only in-frame clones are kept and a portion is missing. D and trimming were read from the DNA, whereas the V and J calls and clone size are those reported in that table. The sample has about 320,000 clones; about 91% are singletons. For recovered donors of Cohort 3, there were two negative PCRs, clearance, or symptom resolution. These data come from a study of blood T cell repertoires in COVID-19. Looking at the study overall: In each case, the material was cDNA or gDNA derived from T cells, B-cell-depleted T cells, or PBMCs.

Trimming removed 0 bases from V and 7 bases from J, with 7 bases in between. The CDR3 is 12 residues long. CDR1 is SGHRS and CDR2 is YFSETQ in the germline V gene. V and J are TRBV5-1 and TRBJ1-2; a possible D gene is TRBD1 (5 bases). Sequenced input: PBMCs or T cells enriched from blood (not recorded which). The TCR sequence derives from a woman aged 18 to 35 who had recovered from COVID-19. CDR3 protein: CASSLDRTGYTF. In DNA form, the CDR3 reads TGCGCCAGCAGCTTGGACAGGACTGGCTACACCTTC. Full variable domain (outside the CDR3, taken from reference TRBV5-1 and TRBJ1-2): KAGVTQTPRYLIKTRGQQVTLSCSPISGHRSVSWYQQTPGQGLQFLFEYFSETQRNKGNFPGRFSGRQFSNSRSEMNVSTLELGDSALYLCASSLDRTGYTFGSGTRLTVV.